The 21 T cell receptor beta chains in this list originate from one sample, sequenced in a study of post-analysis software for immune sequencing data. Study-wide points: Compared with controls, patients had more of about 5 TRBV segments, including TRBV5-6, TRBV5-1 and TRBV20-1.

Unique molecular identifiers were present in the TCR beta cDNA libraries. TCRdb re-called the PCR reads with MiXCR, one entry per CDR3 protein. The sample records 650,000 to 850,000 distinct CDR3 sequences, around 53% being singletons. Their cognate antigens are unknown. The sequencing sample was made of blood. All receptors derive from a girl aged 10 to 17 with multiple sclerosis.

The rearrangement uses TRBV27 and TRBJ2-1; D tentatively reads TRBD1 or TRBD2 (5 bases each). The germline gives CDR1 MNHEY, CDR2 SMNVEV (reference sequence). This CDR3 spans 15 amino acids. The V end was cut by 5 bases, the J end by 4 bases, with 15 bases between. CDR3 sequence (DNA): TGTGCCAGCAGTGAGGGGCGGCAGCGGTACAATGAGCAGTTCTTC. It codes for CASSEGRQRYNEQFF.

The chain's CDR3 is CASSPGLAGVGNEQFF. The CDR3 region has the DNA TGTGCCAGCAGCCCAGGACTAGCGGGTGTTGGTAATGAGCAGTTCTTC. J is TRBJ2-1 and V is TRBV7-9; 11 positions match TRBD2. V trimming: 5 bases; J trimming: 7 bases; junction bases outside the gene matches: 10. Germline V gene sequence: CDR1 SEHNR, CDR2 FQNEAQ (reference sequence). The CDR3 runs 16 residues.

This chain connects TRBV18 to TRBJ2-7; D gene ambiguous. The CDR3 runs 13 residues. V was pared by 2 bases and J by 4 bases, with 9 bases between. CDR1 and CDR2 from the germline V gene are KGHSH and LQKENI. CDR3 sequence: CASSPNFGYEQYF. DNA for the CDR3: TGTGCCAGCTCACCAAATTTCGGTTACGAGCAGTACTTC.

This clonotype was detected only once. The CDR3 is CASGGEQPQHF. Written as DNA, the CDR3 is TGTGCCAGTGGGGGGGAGCAGCCCCAGCATTTT. The chain employs TRBV9 and TRBJ1-5; D is perhaps TRBD1 (5 bases). From germline, CDR1 is SGDLS and CDR2 YYNGEE. CDR3 length: 11 residues. V was cut by 8 bases and J by 7 bases, with 10 bases left in between.

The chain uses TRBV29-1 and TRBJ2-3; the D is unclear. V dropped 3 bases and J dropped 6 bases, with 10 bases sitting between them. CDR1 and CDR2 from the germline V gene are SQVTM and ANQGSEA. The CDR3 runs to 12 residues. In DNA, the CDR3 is TGCAGCGTTGAGGATCGCGTTGATACGCAGTATTTT. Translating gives CSVEDRVDTQYF.

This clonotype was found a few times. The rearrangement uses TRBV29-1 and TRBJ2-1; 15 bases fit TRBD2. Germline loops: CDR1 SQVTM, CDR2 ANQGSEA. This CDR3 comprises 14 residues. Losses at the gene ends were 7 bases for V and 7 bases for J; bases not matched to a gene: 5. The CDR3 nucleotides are TGCAGCGCTGGACTAGCGGGGGGGTGGAATGAGCAGTTCTTC. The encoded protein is CSAGLAGGWNEQFF.

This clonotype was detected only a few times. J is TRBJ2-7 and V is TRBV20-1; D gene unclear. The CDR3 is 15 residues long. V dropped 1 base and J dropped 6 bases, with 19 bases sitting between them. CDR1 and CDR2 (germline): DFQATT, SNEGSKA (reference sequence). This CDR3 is CSARALRPQNLEQYF. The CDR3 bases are TGCAGTGCTAGAGCGTTGAGGCCGCAAAACCTCGAGCAGTACTTC.

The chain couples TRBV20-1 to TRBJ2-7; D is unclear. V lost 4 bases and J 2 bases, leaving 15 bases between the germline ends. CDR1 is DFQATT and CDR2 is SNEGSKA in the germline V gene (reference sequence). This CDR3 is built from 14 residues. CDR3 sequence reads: CSAKDASDPYEQYF. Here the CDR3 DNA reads TGCAGTGCTAAAGACGCATCGGACCCCTACGAGCAGTACTTC.

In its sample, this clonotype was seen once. The CDR3 DNA is TGCAGCGTTGGGAGGTTACTAGCGGGATACAATGAGCAGTTCTTC. It yields the protein CSVGRLLAGYNEQFF. The rearrangement joins TRBV29-1 to TRBJ2-1; the match to TRBD2 covers 10 bases. V lost 4 bases to trimming and J lost 4 bases; unmatched junction nucleotides: 7. The length of the CDR3 is 15 residues. Per germline, CDR1 SQVTM and CDR2 ANQGSEA.

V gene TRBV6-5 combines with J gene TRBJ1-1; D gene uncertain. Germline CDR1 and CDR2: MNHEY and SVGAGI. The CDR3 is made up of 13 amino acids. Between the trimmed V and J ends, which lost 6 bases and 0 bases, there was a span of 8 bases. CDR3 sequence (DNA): TGTGCCAGCAGAAAGAAAATGAACACTGAAGCTTTCTTT. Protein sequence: CASRKKMNTEAFF.

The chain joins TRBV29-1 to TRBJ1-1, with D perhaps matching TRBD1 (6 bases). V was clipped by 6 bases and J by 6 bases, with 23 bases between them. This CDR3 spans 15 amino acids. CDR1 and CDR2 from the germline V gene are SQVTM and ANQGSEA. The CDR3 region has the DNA TGCAGCGTCTTACCTCGGCACAGGGAGGCCGCTGAAGCTTTCTTT. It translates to CSVLPRHREAAEAFF.

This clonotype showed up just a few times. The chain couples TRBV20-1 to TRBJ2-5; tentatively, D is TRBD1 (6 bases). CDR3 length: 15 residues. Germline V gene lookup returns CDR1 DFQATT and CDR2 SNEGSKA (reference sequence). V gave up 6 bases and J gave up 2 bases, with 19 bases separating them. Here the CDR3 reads CSAPTGCCDQETQYF. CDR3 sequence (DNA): TGCAGTGCCCCAACAGGGTGTTGTGATCAAGAGACCCAGTACTTC.

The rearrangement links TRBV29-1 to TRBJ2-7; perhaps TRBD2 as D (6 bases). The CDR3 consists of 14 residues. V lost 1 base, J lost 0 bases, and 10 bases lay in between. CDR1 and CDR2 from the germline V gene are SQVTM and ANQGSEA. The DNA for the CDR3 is TGCAGCGTTGAAGGATCGGGGGACTCCTACGAGCAGTACTTC. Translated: CSVEGSGDSYEQYF.

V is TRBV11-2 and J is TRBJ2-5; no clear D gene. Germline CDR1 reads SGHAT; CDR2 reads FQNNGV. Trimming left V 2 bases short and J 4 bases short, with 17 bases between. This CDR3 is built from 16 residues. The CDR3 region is CASSLPFRRFGETQYF. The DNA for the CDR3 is TGTGCCAGCAGCTTACCGTTCAGAAGGTTCGGAGAGACCCAGTACTTC.

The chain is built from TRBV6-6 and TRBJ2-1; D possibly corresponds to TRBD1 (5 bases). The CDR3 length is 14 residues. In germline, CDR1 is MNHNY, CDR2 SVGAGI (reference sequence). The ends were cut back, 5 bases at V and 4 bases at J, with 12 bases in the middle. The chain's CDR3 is CASSTIGAYNEQFF. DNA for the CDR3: TGTGCCAGCAGTACCATAGGGGCGTACAATGAGCAGTTCTTC.

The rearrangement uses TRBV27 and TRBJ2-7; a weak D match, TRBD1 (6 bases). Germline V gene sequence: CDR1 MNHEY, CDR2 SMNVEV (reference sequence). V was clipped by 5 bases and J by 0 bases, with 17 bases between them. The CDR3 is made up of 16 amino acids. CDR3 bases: TGTGCCAGCAGTACGAGCAGGGGCCTCCGCTCCTACGAGCAGTACTTC. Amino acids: CASSTSRGLRSYEQYF.

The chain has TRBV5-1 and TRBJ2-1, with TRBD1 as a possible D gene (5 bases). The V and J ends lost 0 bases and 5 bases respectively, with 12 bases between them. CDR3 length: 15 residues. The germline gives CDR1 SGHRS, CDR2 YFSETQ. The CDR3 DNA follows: TGCGCCAGCAGCTTGGTGGCGACGACAGACAATGAGCAGTTCTTC. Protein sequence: CASSLVATTDNEQFF.

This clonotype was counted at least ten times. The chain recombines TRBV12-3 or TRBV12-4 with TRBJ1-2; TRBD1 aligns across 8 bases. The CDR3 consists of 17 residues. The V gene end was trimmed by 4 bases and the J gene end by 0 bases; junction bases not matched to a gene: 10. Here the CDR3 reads CASSYTGTGLTNYGYTF. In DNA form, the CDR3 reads TGTGCCAGCAGTTATACCGGGACAGGACTAACTAACTATGGCTACACCTTC.

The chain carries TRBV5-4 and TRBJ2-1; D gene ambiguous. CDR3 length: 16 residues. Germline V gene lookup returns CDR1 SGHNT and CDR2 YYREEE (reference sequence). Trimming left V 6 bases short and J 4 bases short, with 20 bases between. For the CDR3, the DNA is TGTGCCAGCACCACTTGGTTCTCTACTTCGTACAATGAGCAGTTCTTC. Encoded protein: CASTTWFSTSYNEQFF.

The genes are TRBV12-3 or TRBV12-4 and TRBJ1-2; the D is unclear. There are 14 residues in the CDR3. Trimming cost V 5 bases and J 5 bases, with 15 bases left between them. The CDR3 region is CASSLRTLPYGYTF. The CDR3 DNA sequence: TGTGCCAGCAGTCTGAGGACCCTGCCTTATGGCTACACCTTC.

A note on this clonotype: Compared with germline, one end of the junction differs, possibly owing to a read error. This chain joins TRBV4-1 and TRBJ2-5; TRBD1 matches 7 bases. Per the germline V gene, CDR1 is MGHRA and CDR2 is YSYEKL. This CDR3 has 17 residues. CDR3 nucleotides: TGCGCCAGCGGCCAAGACCGGGACAGTTTTAGCAAAGAGACCCAGTACTTC. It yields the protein CASGQDRDSFSKETQYF.